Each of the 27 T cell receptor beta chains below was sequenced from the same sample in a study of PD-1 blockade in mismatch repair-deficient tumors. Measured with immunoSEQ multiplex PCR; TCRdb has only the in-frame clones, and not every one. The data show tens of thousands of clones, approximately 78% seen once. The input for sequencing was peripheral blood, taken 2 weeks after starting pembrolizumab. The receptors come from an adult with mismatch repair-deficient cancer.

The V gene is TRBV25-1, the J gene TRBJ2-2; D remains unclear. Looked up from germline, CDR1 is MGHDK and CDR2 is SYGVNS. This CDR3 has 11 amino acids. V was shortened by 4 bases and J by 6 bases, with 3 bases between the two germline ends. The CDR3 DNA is TGTGCCAGCAGTGGGCCCGGGGAGCTGTTTTTT. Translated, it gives CASSGPGELFF.

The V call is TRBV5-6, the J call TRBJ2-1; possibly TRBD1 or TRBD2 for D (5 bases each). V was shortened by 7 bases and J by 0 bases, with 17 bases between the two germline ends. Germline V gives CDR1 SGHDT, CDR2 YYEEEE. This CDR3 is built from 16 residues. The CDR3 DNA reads TGTGCCAGCGGAAACCTTGGGGGAATCTCCTACAATGAGCAGTTCTTC. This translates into CASGNLGGISYNEQFF.

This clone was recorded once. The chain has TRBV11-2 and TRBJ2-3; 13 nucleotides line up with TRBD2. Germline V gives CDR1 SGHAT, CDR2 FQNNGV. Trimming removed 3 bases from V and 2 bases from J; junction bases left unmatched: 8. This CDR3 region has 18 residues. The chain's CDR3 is CASSFGLAGVGLTDTQYF. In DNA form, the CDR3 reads TGTGCCAGCAGCTTCGGACTAGCGGGGGTGGGTCTCACAGATACGCAGTATTTT.

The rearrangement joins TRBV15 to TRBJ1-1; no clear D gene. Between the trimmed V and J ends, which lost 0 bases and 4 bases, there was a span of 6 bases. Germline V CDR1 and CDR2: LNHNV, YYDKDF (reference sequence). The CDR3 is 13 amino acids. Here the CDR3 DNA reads TGTGCCACCAGCAGAGATCGGCCCACTGAAGCTTTCTTT. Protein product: CATSRDRPTEAFF.

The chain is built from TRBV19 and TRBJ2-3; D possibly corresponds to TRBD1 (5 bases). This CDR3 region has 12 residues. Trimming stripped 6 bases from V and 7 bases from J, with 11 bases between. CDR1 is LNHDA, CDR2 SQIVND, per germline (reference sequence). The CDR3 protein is CASSSRGYTQYF. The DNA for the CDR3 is TGTGCCAGTAGCTCTAGGGGATATACGCAGTATTTT.

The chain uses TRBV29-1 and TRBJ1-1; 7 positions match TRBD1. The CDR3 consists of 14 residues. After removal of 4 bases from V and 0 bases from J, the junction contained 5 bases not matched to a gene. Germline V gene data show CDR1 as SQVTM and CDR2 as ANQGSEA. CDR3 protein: CSVGRQGMNTEAFF. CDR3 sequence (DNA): TGCAGCGTTGGGCGACAGGGCATGAACACTGAAGCTTTCTTT.

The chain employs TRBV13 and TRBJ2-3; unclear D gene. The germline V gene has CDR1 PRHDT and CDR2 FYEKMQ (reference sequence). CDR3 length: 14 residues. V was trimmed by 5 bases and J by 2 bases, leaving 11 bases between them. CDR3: CASSLTVNTDTQYF. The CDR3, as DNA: TGTGCCAGCAGCCTAACCGTAAACACAGATACGCAGTATTTT. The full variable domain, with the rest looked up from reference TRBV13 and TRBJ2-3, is AAGVIQSPRHLIKEKRETATLKCYPIPRHDTVYWYQQGPGQDPQFLISFYEKMQSDKGSIPDRFSAQQFSDYHSELNMSSLELGDSALYFCASSLTVNTDTQYFGPGTRLTVL.

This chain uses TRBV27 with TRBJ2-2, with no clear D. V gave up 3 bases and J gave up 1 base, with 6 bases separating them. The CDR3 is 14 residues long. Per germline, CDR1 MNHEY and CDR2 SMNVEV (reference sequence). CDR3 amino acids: CASSFLMNTGELFF. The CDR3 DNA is TGTGCCAGCAGTTTCCTCATGAACACCGGGGAGCTGTTTTTT.

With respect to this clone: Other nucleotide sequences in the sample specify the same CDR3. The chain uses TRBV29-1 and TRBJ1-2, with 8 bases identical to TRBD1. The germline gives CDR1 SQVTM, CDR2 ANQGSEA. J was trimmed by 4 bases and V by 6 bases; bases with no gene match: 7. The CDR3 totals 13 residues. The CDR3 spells CSVGTGGSYGYTF. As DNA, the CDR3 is TGCAGCGTGGGTACAGGGGGTTCCTATGGCTACACCTTC. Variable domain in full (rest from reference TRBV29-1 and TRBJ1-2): SAVISQKPSRDICQRGTSLTIQCQVDSQVTMMFWYRQQPGQSLTLIATANQGSEATYESGFVIDKFPISRPNLTFSTLTVSNMSPEDSSIYLCSVGTGGSYGYTFGSGTRLTVV.

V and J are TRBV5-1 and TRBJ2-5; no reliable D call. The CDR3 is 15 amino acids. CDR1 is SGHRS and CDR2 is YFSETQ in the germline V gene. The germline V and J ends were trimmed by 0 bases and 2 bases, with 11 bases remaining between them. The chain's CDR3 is CASSLGQFSQETQYF. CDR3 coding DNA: TGCGCCAGCAGCTTGGGACAATTTTCTCAAGAGACCCAGTACTTC.

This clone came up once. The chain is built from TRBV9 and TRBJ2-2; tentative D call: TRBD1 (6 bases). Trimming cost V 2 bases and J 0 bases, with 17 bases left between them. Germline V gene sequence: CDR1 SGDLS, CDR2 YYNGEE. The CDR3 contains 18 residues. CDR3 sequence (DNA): TGTGCCAGCAGCGTCCCCTCGTATGAGGGGGCGAACACCGGGGAGCTGTTTTTT. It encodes CASSVPSYEGANTGELFF.

The CDR3 here is CASQSLAKNIQYF. The CDR3 DNA sequence: TGTGCCAGCCAATCCTTAGCCAAAAACATTCAGTACTTC. The chain carries TRBV27 and TRBJ2-4, with no clear D. Germline assignment: CDR1 MNHEY and CDR2 SMNVEV (reference sequence). Between the trimmed V and J ends, which lost 8 bases and 0 bases, there was a span of 8 bases. The CDR3 length is 13 residues.

CDR3 sequence: CASSRLAGSTDTQYF. The DNA for the CDR3 is TGTGCCAGTAGCCGACTAGCGGGGAGCACAGATACGCAGTATTTT. V gene TRBV19 combines with J gene TRBJ2-3; 11 nucleotides line up with TRBD2. The trim removed 6 bases at V and 0 bases at J, leaving 2 bases unmatched. CDR1 and CDR2 (germline): LNHDA, SQIVND (reference sequence). The CDR3 covers 15 residues.

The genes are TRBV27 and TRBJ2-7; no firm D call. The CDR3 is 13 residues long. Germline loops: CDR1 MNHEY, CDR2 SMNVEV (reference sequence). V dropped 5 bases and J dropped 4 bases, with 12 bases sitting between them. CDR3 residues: CASSTGRFYEQYF. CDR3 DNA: TGTGCCAGCAGTACGGGCAGATTTTACGAGCAGTACTTC.

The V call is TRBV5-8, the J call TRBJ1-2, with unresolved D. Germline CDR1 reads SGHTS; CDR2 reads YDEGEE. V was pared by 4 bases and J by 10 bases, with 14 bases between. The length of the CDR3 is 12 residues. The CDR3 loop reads CASSLETSYYTF. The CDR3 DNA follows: TGTGCCAGCAGCCTAGAGACGAGCTACTACACCTTC.

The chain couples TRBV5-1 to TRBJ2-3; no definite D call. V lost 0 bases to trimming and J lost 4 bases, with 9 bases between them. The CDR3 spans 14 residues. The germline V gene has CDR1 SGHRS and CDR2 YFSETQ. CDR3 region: CASSLEQIADTQYF. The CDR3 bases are TGCGCCAGCAGCTTGGAACAGATCGCAGATACGCAGTATTTT.

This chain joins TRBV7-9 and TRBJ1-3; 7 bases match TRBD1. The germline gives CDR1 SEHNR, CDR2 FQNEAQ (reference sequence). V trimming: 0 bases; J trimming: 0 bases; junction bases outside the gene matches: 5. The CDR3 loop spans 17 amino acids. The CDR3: CASSLARGKSSGNTIYF. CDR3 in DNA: TGTGCCAGCAGCTTAGCCAGGGGGAAGAGCTCTGGAAACACCATATATTTT.

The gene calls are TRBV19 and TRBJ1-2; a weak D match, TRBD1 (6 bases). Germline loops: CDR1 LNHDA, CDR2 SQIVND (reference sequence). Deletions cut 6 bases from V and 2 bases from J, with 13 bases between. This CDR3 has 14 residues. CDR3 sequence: CASRQRDTNYGYTF. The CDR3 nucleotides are TGTGCCAGTAGGCAACGGGACACCAACTATGGCTACACCTTC.

CDR3 protein: CASSKQTGDSGANVLTF. CDR3 in DNA: TGTGCCAGTAGTAAACAGACAGGAGACTCTGGGGCCAACGTCCTGACTTTC. The J gene is TRBJ2-6, the V gene TRBV19, with D possibly being TRBD1 (6 bases). The V end lost 4 bases, the J end lost 0 bases, and 13 bases lay between the germline ends. CDR1 and CDR2 from the germline V gene are LNHDA and SQIVND (reference sequence). This CDR3 region has 17 residues.

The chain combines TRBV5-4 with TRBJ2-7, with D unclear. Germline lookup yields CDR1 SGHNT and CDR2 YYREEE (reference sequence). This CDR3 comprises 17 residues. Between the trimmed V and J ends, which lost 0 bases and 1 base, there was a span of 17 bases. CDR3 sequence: CASSLGAGLERSYEQYF. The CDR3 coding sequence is TGTGCCAGCAGCTTGGGGGCTGGTCTTGAGAGGTCCTACGAGCAGTACTTC.

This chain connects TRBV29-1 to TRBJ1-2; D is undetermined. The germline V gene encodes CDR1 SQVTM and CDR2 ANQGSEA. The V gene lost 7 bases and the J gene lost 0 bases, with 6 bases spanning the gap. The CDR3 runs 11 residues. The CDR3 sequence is CSALTNYGYTF. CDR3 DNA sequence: TGCAGCGCCCTGACTAACTATGGCTACACCTTC.

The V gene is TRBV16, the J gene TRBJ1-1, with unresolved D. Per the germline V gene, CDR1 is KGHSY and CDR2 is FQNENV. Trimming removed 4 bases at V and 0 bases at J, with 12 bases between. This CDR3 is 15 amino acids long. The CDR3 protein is CASSPMRGMNTEAFF. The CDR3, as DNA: TGTGCCAGCAGCCCGATGCGGGGAATGAACACTGAAGCTTTCTTT.

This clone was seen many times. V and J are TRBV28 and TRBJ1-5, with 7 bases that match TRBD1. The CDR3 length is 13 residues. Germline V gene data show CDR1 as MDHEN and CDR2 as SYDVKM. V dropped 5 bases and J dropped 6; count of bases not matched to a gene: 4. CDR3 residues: CASSRQGSQPQHF. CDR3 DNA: TGTGCCAGCAGTCGACAGGGTAGTCAGCCCCAGCATTTT.

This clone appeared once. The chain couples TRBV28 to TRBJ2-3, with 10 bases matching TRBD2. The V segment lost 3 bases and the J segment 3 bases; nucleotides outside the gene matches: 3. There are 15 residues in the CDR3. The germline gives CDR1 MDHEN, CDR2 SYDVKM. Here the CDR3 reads CASSFRAGGTDTQYF. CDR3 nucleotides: TGTGCCAGCAGTTTCCGAGCGGGAGGGACAGATACGCAGTATTTT.

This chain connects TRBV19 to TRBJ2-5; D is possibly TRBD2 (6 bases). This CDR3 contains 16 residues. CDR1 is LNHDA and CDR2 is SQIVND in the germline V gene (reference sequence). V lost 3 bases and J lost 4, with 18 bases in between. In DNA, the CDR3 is TGTGCCAGTAGTATTAGCGGCAGGGTATTAGGAGAGACCCAGTACTTC. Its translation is CASSISGRVLGETQYF.

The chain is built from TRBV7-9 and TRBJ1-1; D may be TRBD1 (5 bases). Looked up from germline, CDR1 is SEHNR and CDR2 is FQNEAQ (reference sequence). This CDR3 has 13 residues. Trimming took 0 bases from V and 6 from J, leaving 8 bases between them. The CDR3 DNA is TGTGCCAGCAGCTTAGCGACAGTCCCTGAAGCTTTCTTT. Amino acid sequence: CASSLATVPEAFF.

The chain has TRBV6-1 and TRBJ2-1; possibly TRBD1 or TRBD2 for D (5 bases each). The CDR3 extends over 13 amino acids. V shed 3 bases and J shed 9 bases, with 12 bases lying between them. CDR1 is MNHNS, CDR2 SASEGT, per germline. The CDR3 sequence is CASSEGPGREQFF. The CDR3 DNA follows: TGTGCCAGCAGTGAGGGACCTGGGCGTGAGCAGTTCTTC.